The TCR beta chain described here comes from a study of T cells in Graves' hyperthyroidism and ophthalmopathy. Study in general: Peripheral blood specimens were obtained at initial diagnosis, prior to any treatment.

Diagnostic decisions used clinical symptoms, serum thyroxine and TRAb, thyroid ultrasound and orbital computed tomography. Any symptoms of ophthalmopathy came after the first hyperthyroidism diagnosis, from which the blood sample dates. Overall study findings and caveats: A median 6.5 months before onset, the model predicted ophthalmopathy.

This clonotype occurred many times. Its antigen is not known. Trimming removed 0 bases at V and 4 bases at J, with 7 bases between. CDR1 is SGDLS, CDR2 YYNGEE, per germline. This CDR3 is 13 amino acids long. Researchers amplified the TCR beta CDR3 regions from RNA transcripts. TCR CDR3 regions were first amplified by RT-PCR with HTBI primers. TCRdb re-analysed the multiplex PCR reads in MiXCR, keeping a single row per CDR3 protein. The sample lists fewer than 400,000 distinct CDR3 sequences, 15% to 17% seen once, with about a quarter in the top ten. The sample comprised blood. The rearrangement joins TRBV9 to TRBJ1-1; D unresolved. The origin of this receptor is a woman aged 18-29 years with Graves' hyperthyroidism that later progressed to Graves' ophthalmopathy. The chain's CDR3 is CASSVGPGTEAFF. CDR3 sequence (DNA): TGTGCCAGCAGCGTAGGACCCGGCACTGAAGCTTTCTTT.